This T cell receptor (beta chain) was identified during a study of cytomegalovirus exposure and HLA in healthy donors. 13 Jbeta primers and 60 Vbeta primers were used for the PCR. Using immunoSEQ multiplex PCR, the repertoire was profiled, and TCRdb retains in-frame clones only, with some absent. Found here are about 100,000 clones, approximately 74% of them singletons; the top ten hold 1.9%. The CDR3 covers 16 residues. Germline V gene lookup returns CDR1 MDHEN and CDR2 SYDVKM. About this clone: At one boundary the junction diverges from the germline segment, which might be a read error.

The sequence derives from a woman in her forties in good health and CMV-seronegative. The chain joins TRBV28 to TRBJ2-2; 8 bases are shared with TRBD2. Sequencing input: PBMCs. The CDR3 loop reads CASSRAGLGNIGELFF. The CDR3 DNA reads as TGTGCCAGCAGTCGCGCGGGACTAGGGAACATCGGGGAGCTGTTTTTT.